These 18 T cell receptor beta chains came from one sample sequenced in a study of cytomegalovirus exposure and HLA in healthy donors. Both 60 Vbeta primers and 13 Jbeta primers went into the PCR. Data came from immunoSEQ multiplex PCR; TCRdb stores just in-frame clones and leaves some out. The sample has 150,000 to 200,000 clones, around 81% seen once. The material sequenced was PBMCs. The receptors stem from a young woman in good health and CMV-seropositive.

The chain uses TRBV27 and TRBJ2-7, with TRBD2 matching over 10 bases. The V segment lost 5 bases and the J segment 3 bases; nucleotides outside the gene matches: 7. The CDR3 covers 15 residues. Germline V gene data show CDR1 as MNHEY and CDR2 as SMNVEV (reference sequence). The CDR3 loop is CASSLTLAGIYEQYF. The CDR3 region has the DNA TGTGCCAGCAGTCTGACACTAGCGGGAATCTACGAGCAGTACTTC.

The V call is TRBV10-1, the J call TRBJ1-1; D call uncertain. CDR3 length: 16 amino acids. Germline V lookup: CDR1 WNHNN, CDR2 SYGVQD (reference sequence). Trimming took off 3 bases at V and 1 base at J, with 15 bases between the two ends. For the CDR3, the DNA is TGCGCCAGCAGTGATACACCCTCCGTGTGGAACACTGAAGCTTTCTTT. The encoded protein is CASSDTPSVWNTEAFF.

The chain has TRBV11-3 and TRBJ2-7, with D perhaps TRBD1 (5 bases). The CDR3 is 16 residues long. Germline V gene lookup returns CDR1 SGHNT and CDR2 YENEEA. Trimming stripped 0 bases from V and 0 bases from J, with 12 bases between. The CDR3 sequence: CASSLDLRGCSYEQYF. CDR3 sequence (DNA): TGTGCCAGCAGCTTAGATCTAAGGGGCTGCTCCTACGAGCAGTACTTC.

V and J are TRBV6-6 and TRBJ2-5; D gene ambiguous. Germline V lookup: CDR1 MNHNY, CDR2 SVGAGI (reference sequence). This CDR3 region has 14 residues. The V gene lost 0 bases and the J gene lost 2 bases, with 7 bases spanning the gap. CDR3 nucleotide sequence: TGTGCCAGCAGTTACTCGATGCAGCAAGAGACCCAGTACTTC. Protein sequence: CASSYSMQQETQYF.

The genes are TRBV4-1 and TRBJ2-7; D is perhaps TRBD1 (6 bases). V gave up 1 base and J gave up 1 base, with 11 bases separating them. This CDR3 region has 15 residues. CDR1 MGHRA and CDR2 YSYEKL come from the germline V gene. CDR3 DNA: TGCGCCAGCAGCCAAGGGTGGACAGATTCCTACGAGCAGTACTTC. Its translation is CASSQGWTDSYEQYF.

The count of this clone is one. V and J are TRBV19 and TRBJ2-1; 14 bases fit TRBD2. Germline V lookup: CDR1 LNHDA, CDR2 SQIVND (reference sequence). The CDR3 is 17 residues long. The trim removed 4 bases at V and 5 bases at J, leaving 7 bases unmatched. The CDR3 is CASSTGLAGGPNNEQFF. CDR3 nucleotide sequence: TGTGCCAGTAGTACAGGACTAGCGGGGGGACCCAACAATGAGCAGTTCTTC.

The rearrangement uses TRBV27 and TRBJ2-5; 8 nucleotides line up with TRBD2. The CDR3 is 15 amino acids. Looked up from germline, CDR1 is MNHEY and CDR2 is SMNVEV (reference sequence). Trimming at V came to 2 bases and at J to 2 bases, leaving 4 bases not matched to a gene. Here the CDR3 reads CASSLTTSGQETQYF. The DNA of the CDR3 is TGTGCCAGCAGTTTAACCACTAGCGGACAAGAGACCCAGTACTTC.

As to this clone: Germline and junction disagree at one end, which may indicate a read error. The chain has TRBV5-1 and TRBJ2-7; tentative D call: TRBD1 (5 bases). The CDR3 extends over 13 amino acids. Germline values: CDR1 SGHRS, CDR2 YFSETQ. CDR3 sequence: CTSSSGGASEQYF. CDR3 sequence (DNA): TGCACCAGCAGCTCCGGTGGGGCGTCGGAGCAGTACTTC.

The chain has TRBV7-9 and TRBJ1-6; D ambiguous. Trimming removed 6 bases from V and 10 bases from J, with 10 bases in between. The germline gives CDR1 SEHNR, CDR2 FQNEAQ (reference sequence). The CDR3 covers 12 residues. The CDR3 spells CASRDSGSPLHF. The CDR3 bases are TGTGCCAGCAGAGATAGCGGGTCACCCCTCCACTTT.

The V call is TRBV7-9, the J call TRBJ2-2, with D maybe TRBD2 (6 bases). Germline CDR1 reads SEHNR; CDR2 reads FQNEAQ (reference sequence). There are 15 residues in the CDR3. Trimming stripped 2 bases from V and 3 bases from J, with 10 bases between. The CDR3 sequence is CASSLLWEDTGELFF. CDR3 DNA: TGTGCCAGCAGCTTATTGTGGGAGGACACCGGGGAGCTGTTTTTT.

The chain employs TRBV29-1 and TRBJ2-1, with 9 nucleotides matching TRBD1. Germline V gene data show CDR1 as SQVTM and CDR2 as ANQGSEA. With V trimmed by 7 bases and J by 8 bases, 12 bases remained unmatched. This CDR3 comprises 14 residues. For the CDR3, the DNA is TGCAGCGCCGACAGACAGGGGGGCTTCTATGAGCAGTTCTTC. Its protein is CSADRQGGFYEQFF.

The DNA of the CDR3 is TGTGCCAGTAGTATAGACCCCCCAGGGGGCCCGGGGGAGCAGTACTTC. Translation gives CASSIDPPGGPGEQYF. This rearrangement joins TRBV19 to TRBJ2-7; 8 positions match TRBD1. The CDR3 is 16 amino acids. V trimming: 0 bases; J trimming: 7 bases; junction bases outside the gene matches: 11. In germline, CDR1 is LNHDA, CDR2 SQIVND (reference sequence).

This clone was detected a few times. The rearrangement uses TRBV28 and TRBJ2-3; the D is unclear. The CDR3 length is 13 residues. In germline, CDR1 is MDHEN, CDR2 SYDVKM. Trimming took off 7 bases at V and 2 bases at J, with 10 bases between the two ends. The CDR3 spells CASNSGPTDTQYF. The CDR3 DNA sequence: TGTGCCAGCAATTCAGGCCCCACAGATACGCAGTATTTT.

The chain joins TRBV5-8 to TRBJ2-2; weak D call: TRBD2 (7 bases). The germline V gene has CDR1 SGHTS and CDR2 YDEGEE. This CDR3 spans 16 amino acids. Trimming removed 4 bases at V and 6 bases at J, with 19 bases between. For the CDR3, the DNA is TGTGCCAGCAGCCAATTGGGGAGGGGGTCTCCCGGGGAGCTGTTTTTT. Protein: CASSQLGRGSPGELFF.

The genes are TRBV2 and TRBJ1-2, with 8 bases identical to TRBD1. Per germline, CDR1 SNHLY and CDR2 FYNNEI. This CDR3 spans 14 amino acids. V lost 8 bases to trimming and J lost 8 bases; unmatched junction nucleotides: 13. CDR3 DNA sequence: TGTGCCAGCTTAAACTACAGGGGGGACGGAGGCTACACCTTC. Translation: CASLNYRGDGGYTF.

In this sample, this clone turned up a few times. The rearrangement joins TRBV2 to TRBJ1-1; no clear D gene. V lost 4 bases to trimming and J lost 2 bases, with 8 bases between them. Per the germline V gene, CDR1 is SNHLY and CDR2 is FYNNEI. This CDR3 has 13 residues. For the CDR3, the DNA is TGTGCCAGCAGTGGGGCAGCTAACACTGAAGCTTTCTTT. Translated, it gives CASSGAANTEAFF.

This chain joins TRBV27 and TRBJ1-2; 7 bases line up with TRBD1. The CDR3 is 14 amino acids. The germline CDR1 and CDR2 sequences are MNHEY and SMNVEV (reference sequence). V lost 3 bases, J lost 0 bases, and 1 base stayed unmatched. The chain's CDR3 is CASSLTGPNYGYTF. CDR3 coding DNA: TGTGCCAGCAGTTTGACAGGGCCTAACTATGGCTACACCTTC.

The chain combines TRBV4-3 with TRBJ2-2, with TRBD2 matching 13 bases. The germline V gene has CDR1 LGHNA and CDR2 YSLEER. This CDR3 region has 17 residues. V lost 4 bases, J lost 4 bases, and 6 bases stayed unmatched. This CDR3 is CASSLLGLAGATGELFF. DNA of the CDR3: TGCGCCAGCAGCCTTTTAGGACTAGCGGGAGCCACCGGGGAGCTGTTTTTT.